Detailed here is one TCR beta chain. These data are taken from a study of blood T cells in healthy people across ages. Primers used in a second PCR of roughly 6 to 11 cycles were a sample-barcoded 5' primer and a J-beta primer mix. Via MiXCR, TCRdb re-called the 5' RACE reads, giving one row per CDR3 protein. The sample has 1.4 million or so distinct CDR3 sequences, approximately 43% seen once; the top ten hold more than 4%. Sequenced material: blood. This receptor was identified in a young woman in good health.

The CDR3 sequence: CASSVPGQGAKGPTYEQYF. The CDR3 DNA reads TGCGCCAGCAGCGTACCGGGACAGGGGGCGAAGGGTCCCACCTACGAGCAGTACTTC. V usage is TRBV5-1 and J usage is TRBJ2-5; 12 bases fit TRBD1. Judging by the DNA end, TRBJ2-7 fits better; the J call may be wrong. CDR1 is SGHRS and CDR2 is YFSETQ in the germline V gene. The CDR3 contains 19 residues.